This is a list of T cell receptor beta chains from one sample in a study of blood T cells in healthy people across ages. TCRdb re-called the 5' RACE reads through MiXCR, storing one row per CDR3 protein. The table records over 300,000 distinct CDR3 sequences, roughly half of them present only once. The sequencing sample was made of blood. The receptor source for this set is a man between 60 and 75 years old in good health. Each CDR3 is given with its conserved first and last residue. D genes are given only for firm matches. Some rows have no size entry. The others give once, few or many, or a class for an expanded clone.

d_gene: .
v_gene: TRBV6-5
j_gene: TRBJ2-7
abundance: .
CDR3nt: TGTGCCAGCAGTCCCGTGGGTCGTTACGAGCAGTACTTC
CDR3aa: CASSPVGRYEQYF

d_gene: .
v_gene: TRBV10-3
j_gene: TRBJ2-3
abundance: .
CDR3nt: TGTGCCATCGGAGGCGGAGGGACGGATACGCAGTATTTT
CDR3aa: CAIGGGGTDTQYF

d_gene: .
v_gene: TRBV5-1
j_gene: TRBJ2-5
abundance: .
CDR3nt: TGCGCCAGCAGCTTGGTTGGAGCGGAGGAGGAGACCCAGTACTTC
CDR3aa: CASSLVGAEEETQYF

d_gene: .
v_gene: TRBV12-3/TRBV12-4
j_gene: TRBJ1-6
abundance: few
CDR3nt: TGTGCCAGCAGTTCACAGGGAGGGAGAAGTAATTCACCCCTCCACTTT
CDR3aa: CASSSQGGRSNSPLHF

d_gene: .
v_gene: TRBV14
j_gene: TRBJ1-4
abundance: .
CDR3nt: TGTGCCAGCAGCCAAGATCCCGGGAGCCTCAGTTCTAATGAAAAACTGTTTTTT
CDR3aa: CASSQDPGSLSSNEKLFF

d_gene: .
v_gene: TRBV4-3
j_gene: TRBJ1-4
abundance: once
CDR3nt: TGCGCCAGCAGCCAAGGCCACGGGAGGGCTAATGAAAAACTGTTTTTT
CDR3aa: CASSQGHGRANEKLFF

d_gene: .
v_gene: TRBV7-9
j_gene: TRBJ2-3
abundance: .
CDR3nt: TGTGCCAGCACCCTCGGGACTTCCACAGATACGCAGTATTTT
CDR3aa: CASTLGTSTDTQYF

d_gene: TRBD1
v_gene: TRBV20-1
j_gene: TRBJ2-1
abundance: once
CDR3nt: TGCAGTGCTAGAGGGACAGGTAGTAACAATGAGCAGTTCTTC
CDR3aa: CSARGTGSNNEQFF

d_gene: .
v_gene: TRBV18
j_gene: TRBJ2-5
abundance: few
CDR3nt: TGTGCCAGCTCACACGGGGAGACCCAGTACTTC
CDR3aa: CASSHGETQYF

d_gene: .
v_gene: TRBV20-1
j_gene: TRBJ2-1
abundance: .
CDR3nt: TGCAGTGCTAGAGGGTGGCAATCCTACAATGAGCAGTTCTTC
CDR3aa: CSARGWQSYNEQFF

d_gene: TRBD1
v_gene: TRBV7-9
j_gene: TRBJ2-7
abundance: .
CDR3nt: TGTGCCAGCAGCTTGGACAGGGTAGGCTACAATGAGCAGTACTTC
CDR3aa: CASSLDRVGYNEQYF

d_gene: .
v_gene: TRBV3-1
j_gene: TRBJ2-1
abundance: few
CDR3nt: TGTGCCAGCAGCCGGACATTCCAGGGGAATGAGCAGTTCTTC
CDR3aa: CASSRTFQGNEQFF

d_gene: TRBD1
v_gene: TRBV28
j_gene: TRBJ2-7
abundance: .
CDR3nt: TGTGCCAACAGCGGGACAGGGCGCTCCTACGAGCAGTACTTC
CDR3aa: CANSGTGRSYEQYF

d_gene: TRBD2
v_gene: TRBV5-1
j_gene: TRBJ2-7
abundance: .
CDR3nt: TGCGCCAGCACCGTCGCGGGCGGGAGGGCCAACGAGCAGTACTTC
CDR3aa: CASTVAGGRANEQYF

d_gene: TRBD2
v_gene: TRBV29-1
j_gene: TRBJ2-7
abundance: .
CDR3nt: TGCAGCGTTGTCACTAGCGGGAGGACCTACAATGAGCAGTACTTC
CDR3aa: CSVVTSGRTYNEQYF

d_gene: TRBD2
v_gene: TRBV7-2
j_gene: TRBJ2-7
abundance: .
CDR3nt: TGTGCCAGCAGGTATAGCGGGAGCGAGCAGTACTTC
CDR3aa: CASRYSGSEQYF

d_gene: TRBD1
v_gene: TRBV29-1
j_gene: TRBJ1-2
abundance: .
CDR3nt: TGCAGCGTTACGGGACAGGGGCCCTATGGCTACACCTTC
CDR3aa: CSVTGQGPYGYTF

d_gene: TRBD2
v_gene: TRBV5-4
j_gene: TRBJ2-1
abundance: .
CDR3nt: TGTGCCAGCAGCTCCCGCTTGATAGCGGGAGTAAACAATGAGCAGTTCTTC
CDR3aa: CASSSRLIAGVNNEQFF

d_gene: .
v_gene: TRBV20-1
j_gene: TRBJ2-1
abundance: .
CDR3nt: TGCAGTGCTAGAGCTAGGCAGGCCATCCTATCGCAGTTCTTC
CDR3aa: CSARARQAILSQFF

d_gene: TRBD1
v_gene: TRBV9
j_gene: TRBJ2-7
abundance: .
CDR3nt: TGTGCCAGCAGCGTCCCTCCGGGACAGGGTTTCCACGAGCAGTACTTC
CDR3aa: CASSVPPGQGFHEQYF

d_gene: .
v_gene: TRBV29-1
j_gene: TRBJ2-7
abundance: few
CDR3nt: TGCAGCGCTGACTGGTGGGGGGGCGAGTCTTACGAGCAGTACTTC
CDR3aa: CSADWWGGESYEQYF

d_gene: .
v_gene: TRBV7-2
j_gene: TRBJ1-5
abundance: .
CDR3nt: TGTGCCAGCAGCTTAGTGGAGAGTCAGCCCCAGCATTTT
CDR3aa: CASSLVESQPQHF

d_gene: TRBD1
v_gene: TRBV14
j_gene: TRBJ1-2
abundance: .
CDR3nt: TGTGCCAGCAGCCAAGACCAGGGGGCACAAAAGTATGGCTACACCTTC
CDR3aa: CASSQDQGAQKYGYTF

d_gene: TRBD2
v_gene: TRBV7-2
j_gene: TRBJ2-2
abundance: few
CDR3nt: TGTGCCAGCACCCGACTAGCGGGCACCGGGGAGCTGTTTTTT
CDR3aa: CASTRLAGTGELFF

d_gene: TRBD2
v_gene: TRBV6-6
j_gene: TRBJ2-5
abundance: .
CDR3nt: TGTGCCAGCACCACGGGACTAGCGGTACAAGAGACCCAGTACTTC
CDR3aa: CASTTGLAVQETQYF

d_gene: TRBD1
v_gene: TRBV2
j_gene: TRBJ2-6
abundance: many
CDR3nt: TGTGCCAGCAACGACAGGGCTGGGGCCAACGTCCTGACTTTC
CDR3aa: CASNDRAGANVLTF

d_gene: .
v_gene: TRBV7-2
j_gene: TRBJ1-5
abundance: many
CDR3nt: TGTGCCAGCAGCCTCACGGGAGGGGAGCCCCAGCATTTT
CDR3aa: CASSLTGGEPQHF

d_gene: .
v_gene: TRBV7-2
j_gene: TRBJ2-7
abundance: few
CDR3nt: TGTGCCAGCAGCTCGCGTGAGGGGGTGGACGAGCAGTACTTC
CDR3aa: CASSSREGVDEQYF

d_gene: .
v_gene: TRBV20-1
j_gene: TRBJ1-3
abundance: .
CDR3nt: TGCAGTGCTAGAACGGACAGTACCTCTGGAAACACCATATATTTT
CDR3aa: CSARTDSTSGNTIYF

d_gene: .
v_gene: TRBV5-1
j_gene: TRBJ1-1
abundance: once
CDR3nt: TGCGCCAGCAGCCTTGGAGACGGGAACACTGAAGCTTTCTTT
CDR3aa: CASSLGDGNTEAFF

d_gene: .
v_gene: TRBV11-2
j_gene: TRBJ2-1
abundance: .
CDR3nt: TGTGCCAGCAGATCTACAGGAGGTGCCTACAATGAGCAGTTCTTC
CDR3aa: CASRSTGGAYNEQFF

d_gene: .
v_gene: TRBV5-1
j_gene: TRBJ1-4
abundance: .
CDR3nt: TGCGCCAGCAGCTTGGGAGCACAGGGAAGAGGAGAAAAACTGTTTTTT
CDR3aa: CASSLGAQGRGEKLFF

d_gene: TRBD2
v_gene: TRBV5-1
j_gene: TRBJ2-5
abundance: once
CDR3nt: TGCGCCAGCAGCCCAGAGAGCGGGGAAGAGACCCAGTACTTC
CDR3aa: CASSPESGEETQYF

d_gene: TRBD2
v_gene: TRBV29-1
j_gene: TRBJ2-3
abundance: .
CDR3nt: TGCAGCGTTGATGGGACTAGCGGGAGGACAGATACGCAGTATTTT
CDR3aa: CSVDGTSGRTDTQYF

d_gene: .
v_gene: TRBV29-1
j_gene: TRBJ2-1
abundance: .
CDR3nt: TGCAGCGTACCAGCCCCCAGCTCCTACGACGAGCAGTTCTTC
CDR3aa: CSVPAPSSYDEQFF

d_gene: .
v_gene: TRBV21-1
j_gene: TRBJ2-4
abundance: .
CDR3nt: TGTGCCAGCGGTTGGGAGGTAGCCAAAAACATTCAGTACTTC
CDR3aa: CASGWEVAKNIQYF

d_gene: .
v_gene: TRBV11-1
j_gene: TRBJ2-7
abundance: few
CDR3nt: TGTGCCAGCAGCGCGACAGTCAATGAGCAGTACTTC
CDR3aa: CASSATVNEQYF

d_gene: .
v_gene: TRBV7-2
j_gene: TRBJ1-2
abundance: .
CDR3nt: TGTGCCAGCAGCCCACAAGCAACTAATGGCTACACCTTC
CDR3aa: CASSPQATNGYTF

d_gene: .
v_gene: TRBV29-1
j_gene: TRBJ2-1
abundance: many
CDR3nt: TGCAGCGGGGCCTCGAGCTCCTACAATGAGCAGTTCTTC
CDR3aa: CSGASSSYNEQFF

d_gene: .
v_gene: TRBV20-1
j_gene: TRBJ2-1
abundance: few
CDR3nt: TGCAGTGCTAGGATAACCGGGACGGAGCAGTTCTTC
CDR3aa: CSARITGTEQFF

d_gene: TRBD1
v_gene: TRBV7-2
j_gene: TRBJ2-7
abundance: few
CDR3nt: TGTGCCAGCAGCGAGGGACAGGGGATCTCCTACGAGCAGTACTTC
CDR3aa: CASSEGQGISYEQYF

d_gene: .
v_gene: TRBV9
j_gene: TRBJ2-6
abundance: .
CDR3nt: TGTGCCAGCAGCGTAGCGGGCAGGGCTGACCCTGGGGCCAACGTCCTGACTTTC
CDR3aa: CASSVAGRADPGANVLTF

d_gene: .
v_gene: TRBV27
j_gene: TRBJ2-1
abundance: .
CDR3nt: TGTGCCAGCAGAGGGGATCCGGGATGGTACAATGAGCAGTTCTTC
CDR3aa: CASRGDPGWYNEQFF

d_gene: TRBD1
v_gene: TRBV20-1
j_gene: TRBJ2-3
abundance: .
CDR3nt: TGCAGTGTCCCAAGGGGCAGGGGGATCACAGATACGCAGTATTTT
CDR3aa: CSVPRGRGITDTQYF

d_gene: .
v_gene: TRBV6-5
j_gene: TRBJ2-5
abundance: once
CDR3nt: TGTGCCAGCAGTTACCGGCAAAGGGGGGAGACCCAGTACTTC
CDR3aa: CASSYRQRGETQYF

d_gene: .
v_gene: TRBV6-5
j_gene: TRBJ2-7
abundance: .
CDR3nt: TGTGCCAGCAGTTACACAGGGACTCTCTCCTACGAGCAGTACTTC
CDR3aa: CASSYTGTLSYEQYF

d_gene: .
v_gene: TRBV4-2
j_gene: TRBJ2-7
abundance: .
CDR3nt: TGTGCCAGCAGACAGGACCTATCCTACGAGCAGTACTTC
CDR3aa: CASRQDLSYEQYF

d_gene: TRBD2
v_gene: TRBV27
j_gene: TRBJ2-1
abundance: .
CDR3nt: TGTGCCAGCAGTTCCGGACTAGCGGCCAATGAGCAGTTCTTC
CDR3aa: CASSSGLAANEQFF

d_gene: .
v_gene: TRBV12-3/TRBV12-4
j_gene: TRBJ2-1
abundance: .
CDR3nt: TGTGCCAGCAGTCCCCGAATAGCGCGCAATGAGCAGTTCTTC
CDR3aa: CASSPRIARNEQFF